This is a list of T cell receptor beta chains from one sample in a study of long-term antiretroviral therapy in people with HIV. Libraries were prepared by immunoSEQ multiplex PCR; TCRdb keeps only in-frame clonotypes and omits some of them. In the table there are about 16,000 clones, 70% to 90% of which are singletons. Sequences were derived from unsorted PBMCs, sampled 0.7 years before starting antiretroviral therapy. The receptor set was obtained from a man aged 50-59 years with HIV. Each CDR3 is given with its conserved first and last residue. The D gene is left open where the match is weak. Clone size is not always given. Where it is, it says once, few, many or a class for expanded clones.

V gene: TRBV23-1
D gene: NA
CDR3 length: 13
clone size: NA
J gene: TRBJ2-7
CDR3 DNA: TGCGCCAGCAGTCGTCGGGGGTCCTACGAGCAGTACTTC
CDR3 protein: CASSRRGSYEQYF

V gene: TRBV29-1
D gene: NA
CDR3 length: 14
clone size: NA
J gene: TRBJ1-2
CDR3 DNA: TGCAGCGTTGATCCAGCGGGGGCAGGGTATGGCTACACCTTC
CDR3 protein: CSVDPAGAGYGYTF

V gene: TRBV29-1
D gene: NA
CDR3 length: 10
clone size: NA
J gene: TRBJ2-3
CDR3 DNA: TGTAGAGCCGGCACAGATACGCAGTATTTT
CDR3 protein: CRAGTDTQYF

V gene: TRBV7-3
D gene: TRBD1
CDR3 length: 13
clone size: NA
J gene: TRBJ1-2
CDR3 DNA: TGTGCCAGCAGCTGGACAGGGGTAAATGGCTACACCTTC
CDR3 protein: CASSWTGVNGYTF

V gene: TRBV28
D gene: TRBD2
CDR3 length: 18
clone size: once
J gene: TRBJ2-3
CDR3 DNA: TGTGCCAGCAGAACGTCCTGGACTAGCGGGGGGGCTTCAGATACGCAGTATTTT
CDR3 protein: CASRTSWTSGGASDTQYF

V gene: TRBV11-2
D gene: NA
CDR3 length: 15
clone size: NA
J gene: TRBJ1-6
CDR3 DNA: TGCCCGGGGGGGGACGCCCTTTCCTATAATTCACCCCTCCACTTT
CDR3 protein: CPGGDALSYNSPLHF

V gene: TRBV7-9
D gene: TRBD2
CDR3 length: 14
clone size: NA
J gene: TRBJ2-7
CDR3 DNA: TGTGCCAGCAGCTTTACTAGCGGGAGCTACGAGCAGTACTTC
CDR3 protein: CASSFTSGSYEQYF

V gene: TRBV30
D gene: TRBD2
CDR3 length: 15
clone size: NA
J gene: TRBJ2-7
CDR3 DNA: TGTGCCTGGAGTACGGGACTAGCGGGAGGGGATGAGCAGTACTTC
CDR3 protein: CAWSTGLAGGDEQYF

V gene: TRBV5-4
D gene: NA
CDR3 length: 14
clone size: NA
J gene: TRBJ2-5
CDR3 DNA: TGTGCCAGCAGCTTCAACAGTGGGCAAGAGACCCAGTACTTC
CDR3 protein: CASSFNSGQETQYF

V gene: TRBV4-3
D gene: NA
CDR3 length: 17
clone size: NA
J gene: TRBJ1-5
CDR3 DNA: TGCGCCAGCAGCCAAGATCGCGGGGGAATGAACAATCAGCCCCAGCATTTT
CDR3 protein: CASSQDRGGMNNQPQHF

V gene: TRBV18
D gene: NA
CDR3 length: 15
clone size: NA
J gene: TRBJ1-5
CDR3 DNA: TGTGCCAGCTCACCCTCCACAGGGTCGGATCAGCCCCAGCATTTT
CDR3 protein: CASSPSTGSDQPQHF

V gene: TRBV5-5
D gene: NA
CDR3 length: 13
clone size: NA
J gene: TRBJ1-5
CDR3 DNA: TGTGCCAGCAGCTTGACGGGAATGGGGCCCCAGCATTTT
CDR3 protein: CASSLTGMGPQHF

V gene: TRBV28
D gene: TRBD1
CDR3 length: 16
clone size: NA
J gene: TRBJ2-1
CDR3 DNA: TGTGCCAGCAGTCCCCTCGGCAGGGGGACCTACAATGAGCAGTTCTTC
CDR3 protein: CASSPLGRGTYNEQFF

V gene: TRBV7-9
D gene: NA
CDR3 length: 14
clone size: once
J gene: TRBJ1-2
CDR3 DNA: TGTGCCAGCAGCTTAGCTCCGGGAAACTATGGCTACACCTTC
CDR3 protein: CASSLAPGNYGYTF

V gene: TRBV12-5
D gene: TRBD1
CDR3 length: 17
clone size: NA
J gene: TRBJ2-5
CDR3 DNA: TGTGCTAGTGGTTTGGCACCCGGGACAGGGGGCCTGGAGACCCAGTACTTC
CDR3 protein: CASGLAPGTGGLETQYF

V gene: TRBV7-3
D gene: NA
CDR3 length: 13
clone size: NA
J gene: TRBJ1-1
CDR3 DNA: TGTGCCAGCAGCCCCCAGGGGAGCACTGAAGCTTTCTTT
CDR3 protein: CASSPQGSTEAFF

V gene: TRBV2
D gene: TRBD2
CDR3 length: 16
clone size: NA
J gene: TRBJ2-5
CDR3 DNA: TGTGCCAGCAGTGAGACTAGCGGGGGGGCCCAAGAGACCCAGTACTTC
CDR3 protein: CASSETSGGAQETQYF

V gene: TRBV7-3
D gene: NA
CDR3 length: 13
clone size: NA
J gene: TRBJ2-1
CDR3 DNA: TGTGCCAGCAGCTTAATTTCGGGCTATGAGCAGTTCTTC
CDR3 protein: CASSLISGYEQFF

V gene: TRBV5-6
D gene: NA
CDR3 length: 15
clone size: NA
J gene: TRBJ1-1
CDR3 DNA: TGTGCCAGCAGCCCTGTCTTTAGTTCTGGGAGTGAAGCTTTCTTT
CDR3 protein: CASSPVFSSGSEAFF

V gene: TRBV5-1
D gene: TRBD1
CDR3 length: 15
clone size: NA
J gene: TRBJ2-2
CDR3 DNA: TGCGCCAGCAGCTTGATCCAGGGGGAAAGCGGGGAGCTGTTTTTT
CDR3 protein: CASSLIQGESGELFF

V gene: TRBV19
D gene: NA
CDR3 length: 13
clone size: once
J gene: TRBJ2-7
CDR3 DNA: TGTGCCAGTAGTATGACAGGTCCCTACGAGCAGTACTTC
CDR3 protein: CASSMTGPYEQYF

V gene: TRBV5-4
D gene: NA
CDR3 length: 13
clone size: once
J gene: TRBJ2-3
CDR3 DNA: TGTGCCAGCAGCTTGGATTTTGAAGATACGCAGTATTTT
CDR3 protein: CASSLDFEDTQYF

V gene: TRBV7-9
D gene: NA
CDR3 length: 13
clone size: NA
J gene: TRBJ2-1
CDR3 DNA: TGTGCCAGCAGCTTAAGGGGTTCGCCTGAGCAGTTCTTC
CDR3 protein: CASSLRGSPEQFF

V gene: TRBV7-8
D gene: TRBD2
CDR3 length: 16
clone size: NA
J gene: TRBJ2-3
CDR3 DNA: TGTGCCAGCAGCGCCCATCGACTAGCCCTCACAGATACGCAGTATTTT
CDR3 protein: CASSAHRLALTDTQYF

V gene: TRBV5-1
D gene: NA
CDR3 length: 14
clone size: NA
J gene: TRBJ2-3
CDR3 DNA: TGCGCCAGCAGCTTGGCTGGGTTCACAGATACGCAGTATTTT
CDR3 protein: CASSLAGFTDTQYF

V gene: TRBV6-5
D gene: NA
CDR3 length: 14
clone size: NA
J gene: TRBJ2-3
CDR3 DNA: TGTGCCAGCAGCCCCGCGGGCCCCACAGATACGCAGTATTTT
CDR3 protein: CASSPAGPTDTQYF

V gene: TRBV7-2
D gene: TRBD1
CDR3 length: 14
clone size: NA
J gene: TRBJ1-1
CDR3 DNA: TGTGCCAGCAGCCCACAGGGGGAGAACACTGAAGCTTTCTTT
CDR3 protein: CASSPQGENTEAFF

V gene: TRBV7-6
D gene: NA
CDR3 length: 16
clone size: NA
J gene: TRBJ2-2
CDR3 DNA: TGTGCCAGCAGCCCGAGTGCATGGGGGAACACCGGGGAGCTGTTTTTT
CDR3 protein: CASSPSAWGNTGELFF

V gene: TRBV7-8
D gene: NA
CDR3 length: 16
clone size: once
J gene: TRBJ1-2
CDR3 DNA: TGTGCCAGCAGCTTAGGGGGCGGGGCTCTCTTCTATGGCTACACCTTC
CDR3 protein: CASSLGGGALFYGYTF

V gene: TRBV4-1
D gene: TRBD1
CDR3 length: 16
clone size: medium-sized
J gene: TRBJ2-7
CDR3 DNA: TGCGCCAGCAGCCAGGGACCGGGACAGGGGACCTACGAGCAGTACTTC
CDR3 protein: CASSQGPGQGTYEQYF

V gene: TRBV5-1
D gene: TRBD1
CDR3 length: 17
clone size: NA
J gene: TRBJ1-1
CDR3 DNA: TGCGCCAGCAGCTATACCCTGGTAGGACAGGGCTTTACTGAAGCTTTCTTT
CDR3 protein: CASSYTLVGQGFTEAFF

V gene: TRBV2
D gene: TRBD1
CDR3 length: 13
clone size: NA
J gene: TRBJ1-2
CDR3 DNA: TGTGCCAGCAGGGACAGGGGGCTCGGGGGCTACACCTTC
CDR3 protein: CASRDRGLGGYTF

V gene: TRBV19
D gene: NA
CDR3 length: 13
clone size: NA
J gene: TRBJ1-1
CDR3 DNA: TGTGCCAGTAGTATGAACAGGTTGGCTGAAGCTTTCTTT
CDR3 protein: CASSMNRLAEAFF

V gene: TRBV7-9
D gene: NA
CDR3 length: 14
clone size: NA
J gene: TRBJ1-1
CDR3 DNA: TGTGCCAGCAGCTACACAGGGCCCGACACTGAAGCTTTCTTT
CDR3 protein: CASSYTGPDTEAFF

V gene: TRBV6-4
D gene: NA
CDR3 length: 15
clone size: NA
J gene: TRBJ1-2
CDR3 DNA: TGTGCCAGCAGAAGCCGGGACGGCGCTAACTATGGCTACACCTTC
CDR3 protein: CASRSRDGANYGYTF

V gene: TRBV18
D gene: NA
CDR3 length: 17
clone size: once
J gene: TRBJ2-2
CDR3 DNA: TGTGCCAGCTCACCGGTCCCCACTCATCTAGTGTTCGGGGAGCTGTTTTTT
CDR3 protein: CASSPVPTHLVFGELFF

V gene: TRBV19
D gene: NA
CDR3 length: 15
clone size: NA
J gene: TRBJ2-7
CDR3 DNA: TGTGCCAGTAGTATAGATCCCAGAGGACAGCCCGAGCAGTACTTC
CDR3 protein: CASSIDPRGQPEQYF

V gene: TRBV6-5
D gene: NA
CDR3 length: 13
clone size: NA
J gene: TRBJ2-5
CDR3 DNA: TGTGCCAGCAGCCCTCCGGGGAGAGAGACCCAGTACTTC
CDR3 protein: CASSPPGRETQYF

V gene: TRBV4-1
D gene: TRBD1
CDR3 length: 17
clone size: NA
J gene: TRBJ1-5
CDR3 DNA: TGCGCCAGCAGCCAAGATGGGGACAGGGCCCGCAATCAGCCCCAGCATTTT
CDR3 protein: CASSQDGDRARNQPQHF

V gene: TRBV18
D gene: NA
CDR3 length: 16
clone size: NA
J gene: TRBJ1-2
CDR3 DNA: TGTGCCAGCTCAGCAGACGTCGACAACCCTAACTATGGCTACACCTTC
CDR3 protein: CASSADVDNPNYGYTF

V gene: TRBV21-1
D gene: NA
CDR3 length: 16
clone size: few
J gene: TRBJ1-5
CDR3 DNA: TGTGCCAGCAGTGCCAACCGGGACACCCACAATCAGCCCCAGCATTTT
CDR3 protein: CASSANRDTHNQPQHF

V gene: TRBV7-3
D gene: NA
CDR3 length: 13
clone size: few
J gene: TRBJ2-1
CDR3 DNA: TGTGCCAGCAGCTTAACGAGATCCAATGAGCAGTTCTTC
CDR3 protein: CASSLTRSNEQFF

V gene: TRBV9
D gene: NA
CDR3 length: 14
clone size: NA
J gene: TRBJ1-1
CDR3 DNA: TGTGCCAGCAGCGTAGGGGGGTCGAACACTGAAGCTTTCTTT
CDR3 protein: CASSVGGSNTEAFF

V gene: TRBV6-5
D gene: NA
CDR3 length: 15
clone size: NA
J gene: TRBJ2-7
CDR3 DNA: TGTGCCAGCAGTTCCCAAGGACAAACCGGGACCGAGCAGTACTTC
CDR3 protein: CASSSQGQTGTEQYF

V gene: TRBV30
D gene: NA
CDR3 length: 13
clone size: NA
J gene: TRBJ1-4
CDR3 DNA: TGTGCCTGGAGTGTGGCCGGCGGGGAAAAACTGTTTTTT
CDR3 protein: CAWSVAGGEKLFF

V gene: TRBV4-1
D gene: NA
CDR3 length: 15
clone size: NA
J gene: TRBJ2-7
CDR3 DNA: TGCGCCAGCAGCTACCCGGAACAGGGTATCTACGAGCAGTACTTC
CDR3 protein: CASSYPEQGIYEQYF

V gene: TRBV2
D gene: NA
CDR3 length: 14
clone size: once
J gene: TRBJ2-3
CDR3 DNA: TGTGCCAGCAGTGATCAAGGGGGGCCAGATACGCAGTATTTT
CDR3 protein: CASSDQGGPDTQYF

V gene: TRBV14
D gene: NA
CDR3 length: 12
clone size: NA
J gene: TRBJ2-7
CDR3 DNA: TGTGCCAGCAGCCACAACACCATGGGGCAGTACTTC
CDR3 protein: CASSHNTMGQYF

V gene: TRBV5-1
D gene: TRBD1
CDR3 length: 14
clone size: NA
J gene: TRBJ1-2
CDR3 DNA: TGCGCCAGCAGCCTGGGACAGGGGGCTGAGGGCTACACCTTC
CDR3 protein: CASSLGQGAEGYTF